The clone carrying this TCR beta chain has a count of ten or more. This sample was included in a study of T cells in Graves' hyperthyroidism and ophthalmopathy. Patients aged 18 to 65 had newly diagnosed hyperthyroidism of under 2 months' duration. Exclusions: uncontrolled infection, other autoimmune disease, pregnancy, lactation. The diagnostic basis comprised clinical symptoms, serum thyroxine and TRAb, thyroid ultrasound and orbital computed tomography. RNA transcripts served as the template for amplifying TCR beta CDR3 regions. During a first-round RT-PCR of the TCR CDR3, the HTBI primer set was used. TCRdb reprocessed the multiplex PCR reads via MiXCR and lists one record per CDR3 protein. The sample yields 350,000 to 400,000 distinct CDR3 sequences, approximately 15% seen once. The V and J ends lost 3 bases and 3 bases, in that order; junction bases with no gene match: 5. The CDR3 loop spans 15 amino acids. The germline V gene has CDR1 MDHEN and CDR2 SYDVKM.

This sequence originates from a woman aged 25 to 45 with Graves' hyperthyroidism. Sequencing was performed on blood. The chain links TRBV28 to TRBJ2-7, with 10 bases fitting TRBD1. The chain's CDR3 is CASSFRRTGGYEQYF. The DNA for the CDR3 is TGTGCCAGCAGTTTTCGAAGGACAGGGGGCTACGAGCAGTACTTC. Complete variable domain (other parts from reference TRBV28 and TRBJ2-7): DVKVTQSSRYLVKRTGEKVFLECVQDMDHENMFWYRQDPGLGLRLIYFSYDVKMKEKGDIPEGYSVSREKKERFSLILESASTNQTSMYLCASSFRRTGGYEQYFGPGTRLTVT.